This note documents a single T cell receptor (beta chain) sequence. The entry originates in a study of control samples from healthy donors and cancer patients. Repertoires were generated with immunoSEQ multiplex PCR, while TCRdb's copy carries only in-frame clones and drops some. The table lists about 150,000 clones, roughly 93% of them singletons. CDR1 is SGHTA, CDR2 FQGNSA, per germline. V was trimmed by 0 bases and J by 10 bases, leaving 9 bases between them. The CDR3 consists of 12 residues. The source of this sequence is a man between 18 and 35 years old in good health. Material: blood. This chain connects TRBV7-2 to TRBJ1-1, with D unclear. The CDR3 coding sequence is TGTGCCAGCAGCTTAGCACCGACCTCAGCTTTCTTT. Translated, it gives CASSLAPTSAFF.